These T cell receptor beta chains were read from a single sample in a study of blood T cell repertoires in COVID-19. Measured with immunoSEQ multiplex PCR; TCRdb has only the in-frame clones, and not every one. The repertoire holds about 180,000 clones, with approximately 85% as singletons. Sequenced: peripheral blood. Receptors originate from a man in his sixties with acute or convalescent COVID-19. Both conserved end residues are part of each CDR3. The D gene is left open where the match is weak. Expanded clones are given a class, and other clones once, few, many or no size at all.

CASRLLRSSYNEQFF,TGTGCAAGTCGCTTACTCCGGAGCTCCTACAATGAGCAGTTCTTC,-,TRBV12-2,-,TRBJ2-1
CASSLGQGYEQYF,TGTGCCAGCAGTTTAGGGCAGGGGTACGAGCAGTACTTC,-,TRBV12-3/TRBV12-4,-,TRBJ2-7
CASSGQGAKYGYTF,TGTGCCAGCAGCGGACAGGGGGCGAAGTATGGCTACACCTTC,TRBD1,TRBV7-2,-,TRBJ1-2
CASSLQGAPTGELFF,TGTGCCAGCAGTTTGCAGGGGGCGCCCACCGGGGAGCTGTTTTTT,TRBD1,TRBV27,-,TRBJ2-2
CASSPWELAGYTF,TGTGCCAGCAGCCCCTGGGAACTAGCTGGCTACACCTTC,-,TRBV12-3/TRBV12-4,-,TRBJ1-2
CASSEGAGTFVNIQYF,TGTGCCAGCAGTGAGGGGGCCGGGACATTCGTGAACATTCAGTACTTC,-,TRBV2,few,TRBJ2-4
CASTPGRTRGYTF,TGTGCCAGCACTCCGGGCAGGACTAGGGGCTACACCTTC,-,TRBV28,-,TRBJ1-2
CASSTSGTSGYNEQFF,TGTGCCAGTAGTACCTCCGGGACTAGCGGATACAATGAGCAGTTCTTC,TRBD2,TRBV19,-,TRBJ2-1
CASSRDSYQETQYF,TGTGCCAGCAGCCGAGACAGTTACCAAGAGACCCAGTACTTC,-,TRBV7-8,once,TRBJ2-5
CASSLIQELYEQYF,TGTGCCAGCAGTTTAATACAGGAGCTCTACGAGCAGTACTTC,-,TRBV28,-,TRBJ2-7
CASSAQGRLAKNIQYF,TGTGCCAGCAGTGCTCAGGGGAGACTAGCCAAAAACATTCAGTACTTC,-,TRBV2,-,TRBJ2-4
CSVEHQAQDTQYF,TGCAGCGTTGAGCATCAAGCGCAGGATACGCAGTATTTT,-,TRBV29-1,-,TRBJ2-3
CASGRSYEQYF,TGTGCCAGCGGGCGCTCCTACGAGCAGTACTTC,-,TRBV28,-,TRBJ2-7
CASSRLEGSEAFF,TGTGCCAGCAGCCGATTAGAGGGATCAGAAGCTTTCTTT,-,TRBV11-1,-,TRBJ1-1
CASKRETNTGELFF,TGTGCCAGCAAGCGGGAGACAAACACCGGGGAGCTGTTTTTT,TRBD2,TRBV2,-,TRBJ2-2
CATSRDRQGSEYGYTF,TGTGCCACCAGCAGAGATCGACAGGGATCGGAATATGGCTACACCTTC,TRBD1,TRBV15,-,TRBJ1-2
CASSDSTGRGSSYEQYF,TGTGCCAGCAGCGACAGCACCGGGCGGGGGAGCTCCTACGAGCAGTACTTC,TRBD2,TRBV11-3,few,TRBJ2-7
CASSSRTGGLAGVNEQFF,TGTGCCAGCAGCTCCCGGACAGGGGGACTAGCGGGAGTGAATGAGCAGTTCTTC,TRBD2,TRBV7-9,-,TRBJ2-1
CAWSDGWRETQYF,TGTGCCTGGAGCGACGGGTGGAGGGAGACCCAGTACTTC,-,TRBV30,-,TRBJ2-5
CASSQIWGQGSNQPQHF,TGCGCCAGCAGCCAAATCTGGGGACAGGGAAGCAATCAGCCCCAGCATTTT,TRBD1,TRBV4-3,-,TRBJ1-5
CATTLDSGNTEAFF,TGCGCGACCACCCTGGACAGTGGGAACACTGAAGCTTTCTTT,-,TRBV5-1,-,TRBJ1-1
CASSATGYEQYF,TGTGCCAGCAGTGCGACAGGATACGAGCAGTACTTC,-,TRBV28,-,TRBJ2-7
CASSPPGLAGTGELFF,TGTGCCAGCTCACCACCGGGACTAGCGGGCACCGGGGAGCTGTTTTTT,TRBD2,TRBV18,few,TRBJ2-2
CASSRQGRQPQHF,TGTGCCAGCAGCCGACAGGGCCGGCAGCCCCAGCATTTT,TRBD1,TRBV27,-,TRBJ1-5
CASSISALGGKQPQHF,TGTGCCAGTAGTATATCCGCGTTGGGGGGTAAACAGCCCCAGCATTTT,-,TRBV19,-,TRBJ1-5
CASSIDGGNHPLEQFF,TGTGCCAGTAGTATAGATGGCGGGAACCACCCCCTGGAGCAGTTCTTC,-,TRBV19,-,TRBJ2-1
CASSYGASQHNEQFF,TGTGCCAGCAGTTACGGGGCCTCCCAGCACAATGAGCAGTTCTTC,-,TRBV6-5,few,TRBJ2-1
CATSGADRGRVRELFF,TGTGCCACCTCGGGGGCCGACAGGGGGCGTGTCCGGGAGCTGTTTTTT,TRBD1,TRBV28,-,TRBJ2-2
CASSKAGAVGDTQYF,TGTGCCAGCAGTAAAGCGGGAGCCGTAGGAGATACGCAGTATTTT,TRBD2,TRBV28,-,TRBJ2-3
CASSSGFTDTQYF,TGTGCCAGCAGTTCGGGATTCACAGATACGCAGTATTTT,-,TRBV6-6,-,TRBJ2-3
CASRTTGVNQPQHF,TGTGCCAGCAGGACCACAGGGGTGAATCAGCCCCAGCATTTT,TRBD1,TRBV28,-,TRBJ1-5
CASSLGASGIYSYEQYF,TGTGCCAGCAGCTTAGGGGCTAGCGGGATATACTCCTACGAGCAGTACTTC,TRBD2,TRBV11-2,-,TRBJ2-7
CASSLVTVNTGELFF,TGTGCCAGCAGTTTAGTGACAGTTAACACCGGGGAGCTGTTTTTT,-,TRBV27,-,TRBJ2-2
CASSLRQDTQYF,TGTGCCAGCAGCTTACGCCAGGATACGCAGTATTTT,-,TRBV7-9,-,TRBJ2-3
CASIEGRGRNNEQFF,TGTGCCAGCATCGAGGGTCGCGGGAGGAACAATGAGCAGTTCTTC,TRBD2,TRBV2,-,TRBJ2-1
CASSTSGREVGTQYF,TGTGCCAGCAGCACTAGCGGGAGGGAGGTAGGGACCCAGTACTTC,TRBD2,TRBV27,-,TRBJ2-5
CASSQGPGGLSTDTQYF,TGCGCCAGCAGCCAAGGCCCCGGGGGGCTTAGCACAGATACGCAGTATTTT,-,TRBV4-3,-,TRBJ2-3
CASSFSWAVRGEQYF,TGTGCCAGCAGTTTCTCTTGGGCAGTCCGGGGCGAGCAGTACTTC,-,TRBV28,-,TRBJ2-7
CASSIGTKGGLGEKLFF,TGTGCCAGTAGTATAGGGACCAAAGGGGGCTTAGGAGAAAAACTGTTTTTT,TRBD1,TRBV19,-,TRBJ1-4
CASGTGGPVNTEAFF,TGCGCCAGTGGGACAGGGGGCCCTGTGAACACTGAAGCTTTCTTT,TRBD1,TRBV5-1,few,TRBJ1-1